The sequence of this TCR beta chain was determined in a study of T cells in Graves' hyperthyroidism and ophthalmopathy. In the study overall: Staff took peripheral blood when the initial diagnosis was made, before any treatment began.

Germline V CDR1 and CDR2: ENHRY, SYGVKD. The V end was cut by 5 bases, the J end by 1 base, with 5 bases between. The CDR3 loop spans 12 amino acids. This clonotype was observed at least ten times. RNA transcripts were the template for amplifying TCR beta CDR3 regions. When the TCR CDR3 underwent first-round RT-PCR, the HTBI primer set was used. TCRdb recomputed calls from the multiplex PCR reads with MiXCR, one row per CDR3 protein. The sample records about half a million distinct CDR3 sequences, around a quarter being singletons. Specimen: blood. The TCR comes from a woman in her twenties or thirties with Graves' ophthalmopathy. The chain employs TRBV10-3 and TRBJ1-1; D is uncertain. The CDR3 DNA is TGTGCCATCAGTTCCCCGAACACTGAAGCTTTCTTT. This gives the protein CAISSPNTEAFF.